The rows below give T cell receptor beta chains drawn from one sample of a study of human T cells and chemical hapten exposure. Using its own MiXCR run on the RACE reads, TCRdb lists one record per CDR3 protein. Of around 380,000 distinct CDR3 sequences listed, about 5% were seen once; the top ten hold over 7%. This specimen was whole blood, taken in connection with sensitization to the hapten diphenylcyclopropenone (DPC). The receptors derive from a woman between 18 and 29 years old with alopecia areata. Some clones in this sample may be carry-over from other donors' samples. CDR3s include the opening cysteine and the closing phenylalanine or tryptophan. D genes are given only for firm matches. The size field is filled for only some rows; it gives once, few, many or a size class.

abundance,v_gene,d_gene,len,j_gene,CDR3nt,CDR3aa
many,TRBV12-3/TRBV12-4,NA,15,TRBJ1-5,TGTGCCAGCAGCGTTGGACTGTATAGCAATCAGCCCCAGCATTTT,CASSVGLYSNQPQHF
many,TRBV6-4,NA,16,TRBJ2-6,TGTGCCAGCAGTGAGACGACTGGCTCTGGGGCCAACGTCCTGACTTTC,CASSETTGSGANVLTF
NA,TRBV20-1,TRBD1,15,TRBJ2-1,TGCAGTGCTATGACCGGGACAGGGGGCCTGGATGAGCAGTTCTTC,CSAMTGTGGLDEQFF
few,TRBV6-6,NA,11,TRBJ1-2,TGTGCCAGCAGCGCGTCCGATGGCTACACCTTC,CASSASDGYTF
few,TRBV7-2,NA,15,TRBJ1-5,TGTGCCAGCAGCACTTACAGTTATAGCAATCAGCCCCAGCATTTT,CASSTYSYSNQPQHF
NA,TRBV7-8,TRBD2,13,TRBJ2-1,TGTGCCAGCAGCGGACATATGCGGGGGGGCCTGTTCTTC,CASSGHMRGGLFF
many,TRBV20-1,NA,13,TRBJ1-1,TGCAGTGCTCGGGTACAATGGGGGGATGAAGCTTTCTTT,CSARVQWGDEAFF
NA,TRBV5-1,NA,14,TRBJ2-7,TGCGCCAGCAGCTGGGCAGGGGACTCCTACGAGCAGTACTTC,CASSWAGDSYEQYF
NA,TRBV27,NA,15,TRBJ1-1,TGTGCCAGCTTAGACACGGGCGGCTTGAACACTGAAGCTTTCTTT,CASLDTGGLNTEAFF
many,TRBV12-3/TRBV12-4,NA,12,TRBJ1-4,TGTGCCAGCAGTGGGGAAACCGAAAAACTGTTTTTT,CASSGETEKLFF
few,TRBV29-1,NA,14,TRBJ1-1,TGCAGCGCCAGAATAGGACACCTGAACACTGAAGCTTTCTTT,CSARIGHLNTEAFF
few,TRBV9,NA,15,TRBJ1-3,TGTGCCAGCAGCGTAGGGGTACAGCTCGGAAACACCATATATTTT,CASSVGVQLGNTIYF
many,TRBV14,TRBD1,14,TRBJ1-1,TGTGCCAGCAGCCAAGCCCCTTCGGGACAGGGGCTTATCTTT,CASSQAPSGQGLIF
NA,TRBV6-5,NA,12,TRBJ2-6,TGTGCCAGCAGGATGGGAGCCAACGTCCTGACTTTC,CASRMGANVLTF
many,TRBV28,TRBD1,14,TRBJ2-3,TGTGCCAGCAGTTTAAGGGGGCTCACAGATACGCAGTATTTT,CASSLRGLTDTQYF
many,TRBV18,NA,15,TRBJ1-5,TGTGCCAGCTCACCTTTTTCAGGTAGCAATCAGCCCCAGCATTTT,CASSPFSGSNQPQHF
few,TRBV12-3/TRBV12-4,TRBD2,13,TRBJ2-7,TGTGCCAGCAGTCCCGGGACTATGTACGAGCAGTACTTC,CASSPGTMYEQYF
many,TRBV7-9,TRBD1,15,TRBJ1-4,TGTGCCAGCAGCCAGACAGGGGCGGGGAAGGAAAAACTGTTTTTT,CASSQTGAGKEKLFF
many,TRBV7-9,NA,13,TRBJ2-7,TGTGCCAGCAGCCAGGGACCGTTATACGAGCAGTACTTC,CASSQGPLYEQYF
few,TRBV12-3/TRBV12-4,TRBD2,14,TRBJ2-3,TGTGCCAGCAGAAGCGGGGGCCCCACAGATACGCAGTATTTT,CASRSGGPTDTQYF
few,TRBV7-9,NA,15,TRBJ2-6,TGTGCCAGCAGCGTTGACAGGACTGGGGCCAACGTCCTGACTTTC,CASSVDRTGANVLTF
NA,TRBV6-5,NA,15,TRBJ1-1,TGTGCCAGCAGTTACTCGAGGAAAGGCCGCCCTGAAGCTTTCTTT,CASSYSRKGRPEAFF
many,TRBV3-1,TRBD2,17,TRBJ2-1,TGTGCCAGCAGCCAAGTCGCTAGCGGTGTCTCCTACAATGAGCAGTTCTTC,CASSQVASGVSYNEQFF
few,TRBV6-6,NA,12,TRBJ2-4,TGTGCCAGCAGTTCCTCCCCGACCCTCGGGCACTTC,CASSSSPTLGHF
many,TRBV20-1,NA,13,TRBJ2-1,TGCAGTGCTAGCGGCGGATCCAACAATGAGCAGTTCTTC,CSASGGSNNEQFF
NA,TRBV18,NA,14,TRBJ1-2,TGTGCCAGCTCACCATTCTCCGATAACTTTGGCTACACCTTC,CASSPFSDNFGYTF
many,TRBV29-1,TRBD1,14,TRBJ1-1,TGCAGCGTGCCGGGACAGGGGACCGGGGCTGAAGCTTTCTTT,CSVPGQGTGAEAFF
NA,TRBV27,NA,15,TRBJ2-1,TGTGCCAGCAGTTTAAGTAGCTGGGGGGCCAATGAGCAGTTCTTC,CASSLSSWGANEQFF
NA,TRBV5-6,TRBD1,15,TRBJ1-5,TGTGCCAGCAGCCTTAGCGGACAGGGTCTCCAGCCCCAGCATTTT,CASSLSGQGLQPQHF
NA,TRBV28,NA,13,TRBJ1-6,TGTGCCACCAAGGGGATGGGTAATTCACCCCTCCACTTT,CATKGMGNSPLHF
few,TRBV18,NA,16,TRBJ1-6,TGTGCCAGCTCACCCGCAGGAAGCTCCTATAATTCACCCCTCCACTTT,CASSPAGSSYNSPLHF
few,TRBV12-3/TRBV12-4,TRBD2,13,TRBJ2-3,TGTGCCACATTTAGCGGGGGGGCAGATACGCAGTATTTT,CATFSGGADTQYF
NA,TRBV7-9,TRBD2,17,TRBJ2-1,TGTGCCAGCAGCTTACTTTCTAGCGGGGGGTCCTACAATGAGCAGTTCTTC,CASSLLSSGGSYNEQFF
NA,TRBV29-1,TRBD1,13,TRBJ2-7,TGCAGCGTTGCGACAGGGAGCTCCTACGAGCAGTACTTC,CSVATGSSYEQYF
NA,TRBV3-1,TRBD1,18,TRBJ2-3,TGTGCCAGCAGCCAAGTTGCAGTCCGGGACAGGGACACAGATACGCAGTATTTT,CASSQVAVRDRDTDTQYF
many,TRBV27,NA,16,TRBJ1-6,TGTGCCAGCAGTTTATTTGTGAGCTCCTATAATTCACCCCTCCACTTT,CASSLFVSSYNSPLHF
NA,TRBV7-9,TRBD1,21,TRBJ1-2,TGTGCCAGCTCGGGAACTCAGCTTCATCCCGGGACAGCGCATTTCTTCTATGGCTACACCTTC,CASSGTQLHPGTAHFFYGYTF
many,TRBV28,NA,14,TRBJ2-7,TGTGCCAGCAGTTTAACAGCAACCTCCTACGAGCAGTACTTC,CASSLTATSYEQYF
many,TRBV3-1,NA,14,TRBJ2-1,TGTGCCAGCAGCCAAATGCCAGGGACTTCTGAGCAGTTCTTC,CASSQMPGTSEQFF
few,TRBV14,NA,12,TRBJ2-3,TGTGCCAGCAGCCAATCCGGGAATACGCAGTATTTT,CASSQSGNTQYF
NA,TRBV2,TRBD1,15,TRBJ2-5,TGTGCCAGCAAACCACAGGGGAGAGGCCAAGAGACCCAGTACTTC,CASKPQGRGQETQYF
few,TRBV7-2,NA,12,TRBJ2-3,TGTGCCAGCAGCCCAGGACTTCATACGCAGTATTTT,CASSPGLHTQYF
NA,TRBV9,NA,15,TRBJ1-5,TGTGCCAGCAGCGTAGGTTTCTCGTCGAGCCAGCCCCAGCATTTT,CASSVGFSSSQPQHF
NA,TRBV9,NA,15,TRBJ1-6,TGTGCCAGCAGCGTAGGGGGTCAAAGGGATTCACCCCTCCACTTT,CASSVGGQRDSPLHF
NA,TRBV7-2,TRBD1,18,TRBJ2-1,TGTGCCAGCAGCTCCCGACGAATGACAGGGGCCCTCTCCAATGAGCAGTTCTTC,CASSSRRMTGALSNEQFF
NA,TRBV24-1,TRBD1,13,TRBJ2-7,TGTGCCACCAGGCCCAACGACAGGGCCGAGCAGTACTTC,CATRPNDRAEQYF
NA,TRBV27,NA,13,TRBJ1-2,TGTGCCAGCAGCCCTTCCCCCTCAGGGGGCTACACCTTC,CASSPSPSGGYTF
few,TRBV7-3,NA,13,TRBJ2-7,TGTGCCAGCAGCTCCGGGCCCACCTACGAGCAGTACTTC,CASSSGPTYEQYF
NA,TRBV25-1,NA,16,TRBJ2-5,TGTGCCAGCAGTGAATTCGACCCTAGCTGGGGGGAGACCCAGTACTTC,CASSEFDPSWGETQYF
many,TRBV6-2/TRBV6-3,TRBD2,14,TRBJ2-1,TGTGCCAGCAGAAACACCGGACTAGCCAATGAGCAGTTCTTC,CASRNTGLANEQFF
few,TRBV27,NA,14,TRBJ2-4,TGTGCCAGTCACGGGACCCTAGCCAAAAACATTCAGTACTTC,CASHGTLAKNIQYF
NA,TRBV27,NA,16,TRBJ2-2,TGTGCCAGCAGTTTAACCCGGGGGCAAAACACCGGGGAGCTGTTTTTT,CASSLTRGQNTGELFF
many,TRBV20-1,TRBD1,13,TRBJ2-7,TGCAGTGCGCACTACAGGGGGAAGTACGAGCAGTACTTC,CSAHYRGKYEQYF
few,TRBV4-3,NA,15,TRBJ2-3,TGCGCCAGCAGCCAGAGGACTGACAGCACAGATACGCAGTATTTT,CASSQRTDSTDTQYF
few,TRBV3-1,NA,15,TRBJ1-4,TGTGCCAGCAGCCGGATCGGACGGTACAATGAAAAACTGTTTTTT,CASSRIGRYNEKLFF
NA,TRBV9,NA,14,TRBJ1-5,TGTGCCAGCAGCTCCCACAGCTTCAATCAGCCCCAGCATTTT,CASSSHSFNQPQHF
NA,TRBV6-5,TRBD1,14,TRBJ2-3,TGTGCCAGCAGGATGGGACAGAGCACAGATACGCAGTATTTT,CASRMGQSTDTQYF
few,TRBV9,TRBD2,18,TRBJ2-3,TGTGCCAGCAGCGTAGACGGGACTAGCGGGGGGGCCACAGATACGCAGTATTTT,CASSVDGTSGGATDTQYF
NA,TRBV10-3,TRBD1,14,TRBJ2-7,TGTGCCATCAGTGTAGGGACAGGGTCCTACGAGCAGTACTTC,CAISVGTGSYEQYF